The 31 T cell receptor beta chains listed next were all sequenced from one sample in a study of vaccination and CD4 T cells after COVID-19. No antigen has been assigned to these receptors. Sequencing of DNA taken from cultured CD4+ T cells relied on the Oncomine TCR Beta short-read assay. TCRdb ran MiXCR on the PCR reads and lists one entry per CDR3 protein. This sample has some 11,000 distinct CDR3 sequences; about 19% occur once, and the top ten carry approximately 13%. The treatment: roughly 11-day PBMC culture with coronavirus spike peptide pools or control peptides (ViraFEST assay). This specimen consisted of CD4+ T cells from blood, cultured in vitro, obtained before SARS-CoV-2 vaccination. These receptors came from a human donor who received a COVID-19 vaccine.

This clonotype was picked up a small number of times. The chain recombines TRBV6-1 with TRBJ2-3; D uncertain. The CDR3 is 14 residues long. Trimming removed 6 bases from V and 2 bases from J, with 12 bases in between. Germline V lookup: CDR1 MNHNS, CDR2 SASEGT. The CDR3 DNA sequence: TGTGCCAGCAGGGGCGGAAGCCACACAGATACGCAGTATTTT. Translated: CASRGGSHTDTQYF.

CDR3 amino acids: CSATLGYNEQFF. The CDR3 DNA sequence: TGCAGTGCCACACTAGGGTACAATGAGCAGTTCTTC. The V gene is TRBV20-1, the J gene TRBJ2-1, with a possible D match to TRBD2 (5 bases). This CDR3 region has 12 residues. CDR1 and CDR2 from the germline V gene are DFQATT and SNEGSKA (reference sequence). The V gene lost 6 bases and the J gene lost 4 bases, with 10 bases spanning the gap.

This clonotype is labeled as medium-sized. The chain employs TRBV7-6 and TRBJ1-5, with D hard to call. The CDR3 sequence is 13 residues long. Germline CDR1 reads SGHVS; CDR2 reads FNYEAQ. Trimming took 0 bases from V and 3 from J, leaving 3 bases between them. The CDR3 nucleotides read TGTGCCAGCAGCTTAGCGCTCAATCAGCCCCAGCATTTT. Translated, it gives CASSLALNQPQHF. The full variable domain, rest sourced from reference TRBV7-6 and TRBJ1-5, is GAGVSQSPRYKVTKRGQDVALRCDPISGHVSLYWYRQALGQGPEFLTYFNYEAQQDKSGLPNDRFSAERPEGSISTLTIQRTEQRDSAMYRCASSLALNQPQHFGDGTRLSIL.

The J gene is TRBJ1-2, the V gene TRBV19; 9 nucleotides match TRBD1. Trimming took 6 bases from V and 4 from J; bases not matched to a gene: 9. CDR1 and CDR2 (germline): LNHDA, SQIVND (reference sequence). The CDR3 covers 15 residues. CDR3 in amino acids: CASRSSGQGIYGYTF. The CDR3, as DNA: TGTGCCAGTAGATCCTCCGGACAGGGGATCTATGGCTACACCTTC.

This chain uses TRBV10-2 with TRBJ2-4; 9 bases map to TRBD1. With 5 bases clipped from V and 1 base from J, the junction kept 12 bases outside the gene matches. The CDR3 is 18 amino acids. CDR1 and CDR2 from the germline V gene are WSHSY and SAAADI. The DNA for the CDR3 is TGCGCCAGCAGTAGGGGGACAGGGATGGTTTCTGCCAAAAACATTCAGTACTTC. Translation: CASSRGTGMVSAKNIQYF.

The sample holds a few counts of this clonotype. The gene calls are TRBV10-1 and TRBJ2-1; D uncertain. In germline, CDR1 is WNHNN, CDR2 SYGVQD (reference sequence). The V gene lost 3 bases and the J gene lost 9 bases, with 9 bases spanning the gap. CDR3 length: 12 amino acids. CDR3 nucleotide sequence: TGCGCCAGCAGTGAAGGGTATACTGAGCAGTTCTTC. Translated: CASSEGYTEQFF.

In this sample, this clonotype turned up a few times. The V and J genes are TRBV6-1 and TRBJ2-2; 9 bases match TRBD2. Germline lookup yields CDR1 MNHNS and CDR2 SASEGT. The CDR3 covers 15 residues. Germline trimming cut 5 bases from V and 4 bases from J; bases unmatched to any gene: 5. The CDR3 bases are TGTGCCAGCAGTAAAAGCGGGGGGACCACCGGGGAGCTGTTTTTT. Translating it yields CASSKSGGTTGELFF.

This rearrangement joins TRBV4-2 to TRBJ1-2, with 9 nucleotides matching TRBD1. Germline trimming cut 0 bases from V and 4 bases from J; bases unmatched to any gene: 12. This CDR3 comprises 18 residues. CDR1 is LGHNA, CDR2 YNFKEQ, per germline. The CDR3: CASSQDRYRGQGSYGYTF. The CDR3 DNA follows: TGTGCCAGCAGCCAAGATAGATACAGGGGGCAGGGAAGCTATGGCTACACCTTC.

The J gene is TRBJ2-5, the V gene TRBV5-1; 8 bases fit TRBD2. The length of the CDR3 is 16 residues. Germline loops: CDR1 SGHRS, CDR2 YFSETQ. V gave up 3 bases and J gave up 5 bases; unmatched junction bases: 12. The CDR3 spells CASSSRTGGAWETQYF. CDR3 sequence (DNA): TGCGCCAGCAGCTCACGGACCGGGGGGGCCTGGGAGACCCAGTACTTC.

This clonotype was detected only a few times. J is TRBJ2-2 and V is TRBV6-2 or TRBV6-3, with D perhaps given as TRBD1 or TRBD2 (5 bases each). CDR1 is MNHEY and CDR2 is SVGEGT in the germline V gene. CDR3 size: 17 residues. Trimming took 2 bases from V and 4 from J, leaving 17 bases between them. The CDR3 sequence: CASSYPQYGAGTGELFF. CDR3 bases: TGTGCCAGCAGTTACCCGCAATATGGGGCGGGCACCGGGGAGCTGTTTTTT.

This clonotype was counted once. The J gene is TRBJ2-1, the V gene TRBV18, with TRBD2 identical over 12 bases. Trimming removed 2 bases from V and 5 bases from J; junction bases left unmatched: 4. Germline V gene lookup returns CDR1 KGHSH and CDR2 LQKENI. The CDR3 covers 16 residues. The CDR3 sequence is CASSPTLAGGNNEQFF. CDR3 coding DNA: TGTGCCAGCTCACCAACGCTAGCGGGGGGGAACAATGAGCAGTTCTTC.

The chain has TRBV18 and TRBJ2-5, with D perhaps TRBD2 (6 bases). Germline CDR1 reads KGHSH; CDR2 reads LQKENI. Trimming removed 6 bases from V and 3 bases from J, with 11 bases in between. The CDR3 consists of 13 residues. The CDR3 protein is CASSSGEEETQYF. CDR3 nucleotides: TGTGCCAGCTCTTCGGGGGAGGAAGAGACCCAGTACTTC. The full variable domain, rest sourced from reference TRBV18 and TRBJ2-5, is NAGVMQNPRHLVRRRGQEARLRCSPMKGHSHVYWYRQLPEEGLKFMVYLQKENIIDESGMPKERFSAEFPKEGPSILRIQQVVRGDSAAYFCASSSGEEETQYFGPGTRLLVL.

In this sample, this clonotype turned up a few times. The chain is built from TRBV7-3 and TRBJ2-6; maybe TRBD1 (5 bases). CDR1 is SGHTA and CDR2 is FQGTGA in the germline V gene. V gave up 6 bases and J gave up 0 bases, with 9 bases separating them. The CDR3 is made up of 15 amino acids. CDR3 DNA sequence: TGTGCCAGCAGTAAGGACATCTCTGGGGCCAACGTCCTGACTTTC. This encodes CASSKDISGANVLTF.

The chain uses TRBV5-6 and TRBJ2-5; tentatively, D is TRBD2 (5 bases). CDR3 size: 13 residues. The germline V gene has CDR1 SGHDT and CDR2 YYEEEE. V lost 5 bases and J 5 bases, leaving 13 bases between the germline ends. For the CDR3, the DNA is TGTGCCAGCAGTTCGGCGGGCACCGAGACCCAGTACTTC. Translation: CASSSAGTETQYF.

This clonotype was seen only a few times. The CDR3 nucleotides read TGCAGTGCTAGAGTCACCGGGACTAACTCCGGGGAGCTGTTTTTT. As protein: CSARVTGTNSGELFF. The chain recombines TRBV20-1 with TRBJ2-2, with 7 bases fitting TRBD2. Germline CDR1 is DFQATT and CDR2 is SNEGSKA (reference sequence). V was clipped by 1 base and J by 6 bases; unmatched bases: 8. This CDR3 is built from 15 residues.

This clonotype was counted between two and nine times. CDR3: CSARSYRGRSSYEQYF. The CDR3, as DNA: TGCAGTGCTAGATCCTACAGGGGACGAAGCTCCTACGAGCAGTACTTC. This chain joins TRBV20-1 and TRBJ2-7; 7 nucleotides align to TRBD1. Per the germline V gene, CDR1 is DFQATT and CDR2 is SNEGSKA (reference sequence). Trimming at V came to 2 bases and at J to 0 bases, leaving 10 bases not matched to a gene. The CDR3 totals 16 residues.

Only a few counts were recorded for this clonotype. J is TRBJ1-6 and V is TRBV9; D may be TRBD1 (6 bases). The germline V and J ends were trimmed by 0 bases and 9 bases, with 13 bases remaining between them. This CDR3 has 15 residues. Germline CDR1 reads SGDLS; CDR2 reads YYNGEE. In DNA, the CDR3 is TGTGCCAGCAGCGTAGGGGGCAGGGGTGCTTCACCCCTCCACTTT. Its translation is CASSVGGRGASPLHF.

This clonotype appeared a few times. The genes are TRBV12-3 or TRBV12-4 and TRBJ2-7; D is possibly TRBD2 (6 bases). CDR3 length: 12 residues. V lost 7 bases, J lost 4 bases, and 11 bases lay in between. The CDR3 here is CASTTGGYEQYF. Written as DNA, the CDR3 is TGTGCCAGCACCACCGGAGGGTACGAGCAGTACTTC.

This rearrangement joins TRBV9 to TRBJ2-1; TRBD2 matches 8 bases. The CDR3 is 14 amino acids. V was clipped by 3 bases and J by 6 bases; unmatched bases: 5. Germline values: CDR1 SGDLS, CDR2 YYNGEE. CDR3 protein: CASSATGTSNEQFF. The DNA of the CDR3 is TGTGCCAGCAGCGCAACCGGGACTAGCAATGAGCAGTTCTTC. Full variable domain (missing parts from reference TRBV9 and TRBJ2-1): DSGVTQTPKHLITATGQRVTLRCSPRSGDLSVYWYQQSLDQGLQFLIQYYNGEERAKGNILERFSAQQFPDLHSELNLSSLELGDSALYFCASSATGTSNEQFFGPGTRLTVL.

This clonotype has a handful of counts. This chain uses TRBV29-1 with TRBJ1-1; 7 nucleotides align to TRBD1. The V gene end was trimmed by 6 bases and the J gene end by 4 bases; junction bases not matched to a gene: 2. CDR1 and CDR2 from the germline V gene are SQVTM and ANQGSEA. This CDR3 is 11 amino acids long. The CDR3 DNA reads TGCAGCGTGAACAGGGGCACTGAAGCTTTCTTT. Protein: CSVNRGTEAFF.

For the CDR3, the DNA is TGTGCCAGCACAGGGGTCCTAGCGGGGGCCCGACAGAGGGACAAGACCCAGTACTTC. Residues: CASTGVLAGARQRDKTQYF. The V and J genes are TRBV3-1 and TRBJ2-5; 10 nucleotides agree with TRBD2. Losses at the gene ends were 7 bases for V and 6 bases for J; bases not matched to a gene: 23. The germline V gene has CDR1 LGHDT and CDR2 YNNKEL (reference sequence). CDR3 length: 19 residues.

The V call is TRBV30, the J call TRBJ1-6, with a possible D match to TRBD1 (6 bases). V was cut by 0 bases and J by 7 bases, with 25 bases left in between. The CDR3 consists of 19 residues. Germline CDR1 is GTSNPN and CDR2 is SVGIG (reference sequence). The CDR3 DNA follows: TGTGCCTGGAGTGTACAGAGGGGGGTTTGGGAAAAACGGAATTCACCCCTCCACTTT. Encoded protein: CAWSVQRGVWEKRNSPLHF.

This chain connects TRBV5-4 to TRBJ1-6; D ambiguous. Trimming took 3 bases from V and 8 from J, leaving 15 bases between them. The length of the CDR3 is 15 residues. The V gene's germline CDR1 is SGHNT and CDR2 YYREEE (reference sequence). The CDR3 coding sequence is TGTGCCAGCAGCTGGCGGGAGGTTGGGGATTCACCCCTCCACTTT. It specifies CASSWREVGDSPLHF.

This clonotype was seen a handful of times. The chain uses TRBV5-5 and TRBJ1-5; possible D gene TRBD1, 6 bases. The V and J ends lost 4 bases and 3 bases respectively, with 20 bases between them. CDR1 is SGHKS, CDR2 YYEKEE, per germline (reference sequence). The CDR3 is 17 residues long. In nucleotides, the CDR3 is TGTGCCAGCAGCCTCGGGACACTTCGGGGGTTCAATCAGCCCCAGCATTTT. Translation: CASSLGTLRGFNQPQHF.

By its share, this clonotype is medium-sized. V gene TRBV30 combines with J gene TRBJ1-6; 7 bases line up with TRBD1. The CDR3 runs 15 residues. The germline V gene encodes CDR1 GTSNPN and CDR2 SVGIG (reference sequence). With 3 bases clipped from V and 2 bases from J, the junction kept 4 bases outside the gene matches. The DNA for the CDR3 is TGTGCCTGGAGGACAGGGTCAACCTATAATTCACCCCTCCACTTT. Translation: CAWRTGSTYNSPLHF. The full variable domain, in which reference TRBV30 and TRBJ1-6 provide the parts outside the CDR3, is SQTIHQWPATLVQPVGSPLSLECTVEGTSNPNLYWYRQAAGRGLQLLFYSVGIGQISSEVPQNLSASRPQDRQFILSSKKLLLSDSGFYLCAWRTGSTYNSPLHFGNGTRLTVT.

The V gene is TRBV6-1, the J gene TRBJ2-7, with TRBD1 matching over 9 bases. V trimming: 7 bases; J trimming: 2 bases; junction bases outside the gene matches: 6. Per the germline V gene, CDR1 is MNHNS and CDR2 is SASEGT. The CDR3 is 14 amino acids. The CDR3 bases are TGTGCCAGCAATTTGGACAGGGGAGCCTACGAGCAGTACTTC. Translating gives CASNLDRGAYEQYF.

The chain employs TRBV5-8 and TRBJ2-1; D remains ambiguous. From germline, CDR1 is SGHTS and CDR2 YDEGEE. The CDR3 extends over 11 amino acids. Trimming cost V 3 bases and J 9 bases, with 7 bases left between them. The CDR3 nucleotides read TGTGCCAGCAGCTCCGTATCTGAGCAGTTCTTC. Protein: CASSSVSEQFF.

This rearrangement joins TRBV7-2 to TRBJ2-1; possibly TRBD1 for D (5 bases). The CDR3 consists of 18 residues. V was clipped by 5 bases and J by 4 bases, with 24 bases between them. CDR1 is SGHTA and CDR2 is FQGNSA in the germline V gene. The CDR3 DNA reads as TGTGCCAGCAGCACCCGCAGGGCTCCCACCCGTTCGTACAATGAGCAGTTCTTC. Translation gives CASSTRRAPTRSYNEQFF.

The rearrangement joins TRBV2 to TRBJ2-7; D might be TRBD1 (6 bases). Trimming removed 6 bases from V and 5 bases from J, with 11 bases in between. The CDR3 loop spans 12 amino acids. From germline, CDR1 is SNHLY and CDR2 FYNNEI. CDR3 residues: CASRDRTDEQYF. The CDR3 DNA follows: TGTGCCAGCAGGGATAGGACAGACGAGCAGTACTTC.

This clonotype has just a few counts. The CDR3 loop reads CSVVTNYGYTF. The CDR3 DNA reads TGCAGCGTTGTGACGAACTATGGCTACACCTTC. The genes are TRBV29-1 and TRBJ1-2, with D unresolved. There are 11 residues in the CDR3. V lost 4 bases and J lost 2, with 5 bases in between. CDR1 SQVTM and CDR2 ANQGSEA come from the germline V gene.

This chain joins TRBV20-1 and TRBJ2-7, with D maybe TRBD1 (5 bases). This CDR3 has 12 residues. CDR1 is DFQATT, CDR2 SNEGSKA, per germline (reference sequence). Trimming stripped 3 bases from V and 6 bases from J, with 12 bases between. CDR3 sequence: CSARILGREQYF. The CDR3 nucleotides read TGCAGTGCTAGGATTTTGGGGCGCGAGCAGTACTTC.